A selection of T cell receptor beta chains follows, all from one sample in a study of cytomegalovirus exposure and HLA in healthy donors. TCRdb's copy holds only in-frame clones and misses some; the assay was immunoSEQ multiplex PCR. Among 150,000 to 200,000 clones listed, about four fifths were seen once. The sample was PBMCs. The receptors originated from a boy younger than 18 in good health and CMV-seronegative. The CDR3 runs from the conserved cysteine through the conserved F or W. The D gene is left open where the match is weak. Expanded clones are given a class, and other clones once, few, many or no size at all.

TRBJ1-2	-	-	TRBV28	CASSFPGGLYGYTF	TGTGCCAGCAGTTTCCCAGGTGGCCTCTATGGCTACACCTTC
TRBJ2-3	-	TRBD1	TRBV6-5	CASSYGQGNLDTQYF	TGTGCCAGCAGTTACGGACAGGGGAATTTAGATACGCAGTATTTT
TRBJ2-1	-	TRBD2	TRBV28	CASSLGGSRTREQFF	TGTGCCAGCAGTTTAGGCGGGAGTAGAACACGTGAGCAGTTCTTC
TRBJ1-2	-	-	TRBV13	CASSLLNYGYTF	TGTGCCAGCAGCTTGTTAAACTATGGCTACACCTTC
TRBJ2-7	few	TRBD2	TRBV11-2	CASSLASGPSYEQYF	TGTGCCAGCAGCTTGGCTAGCGGACCTTCCTACGAGCAGTACTTC
TRBJ2-3	few	TRBD1	TRBV5-1	CASSLEGQGTDTQYF	TGCGCCAGCAGCTTGGAGGGACAGGGGACAGATACGCAGTATTTT
TRBJ1-4	-	-	TRBV5-1	CASSLQGDNEKLFF	TGCGCCAGCAGCTTACAGGGTGATAATGAAAAACTGTTTTTT
TRBJ1-6	-	-	TRBV6-6	CASSYGVGDSPLHF	TGTGCCAGCAGTTACGGGGTCGGGGATTCACCCCTCCACTTT
TRBJ1-1	-	-	TRBV7-2	CASSLLVTEAFF	TGTGCCAGCAGCCTACTTGTTACTGAAGCTTTCTTT
TRBJ1-3	-	-	TRBV25-1	CASSGQRSGNTIYF	TGTGCCAGCAGTGGACAGCGCTCTGGAAACACCATATATTTT
TRBJ2-7	-	TRBD1	TRBV2	CASRETGGRREQYF	TGTGCCAGCAGGGAGACAGGGGGGAGGAGAGAGCAGTACTTC
TRBJ1-5	-	-	TRBV15	CATSRGPGASNQPQHF	TGTGCCACCAGCAGAGGTCCGGGTGCGAGCAATCAGCCCCAGCATTTT
TRBJ1-5	-	TRBD1	TRBV2	CASDPDRVRNQPQHF	TGTGCCAGCGACCCAGACAGGGTACGCAATCAGCCCCAGCATTTT
TRBJ2-1	-	-	TRBV5-5	CASSRDRGGSYNEQFF	TGTGCCAGCAGCCGCGACAGGGGAGGGTCCTACAATGAGCAGTTCTTC
TRBJ2-6	once	TRBD1	TRBV29-1	CSAAGGSGANVLTF	TGCAGCGCCGCAGGGGGCTCTGGGGCCAACGTCCTGACTTTC
TRBJ2-7	-	-	TRBV5-1	CASTEGVPSYEQYF	TGCGCCAGCACCGAGGGGGTCCCGTCCTACGAGCAGTACTTC
TRBJ1-1	-	TRBD1	TRBV19	CASNQAGGTEAFF	TGTGCCAGTAACCAAGCAGGGGGCACTGAAGCTTTCTTT
TRBJ2-3	-	TRBD2	TRBV30	CAWSVLAGTDTQYF	TGTGCCTGGAGTGTCCTAGCGGGGACAGATACGCAGTATTTT
TRBJ2-3	-	TRBD1	TRBV28	CASSSGQDRRVTDTQYF	TGTGCCAGCAGTTCTGGACAGGATCGAAGGGTCACAGATACGCAGTATTTT
TRBJ2-1	-	TRBD1	TRBV5-4	CASSATGDTYNEQFF	TGTGCCAGCAGCGCCACAGGGGACACCTACAATGAGCAGTTCTTC
TRBJ1-1	-	-	TRBV7-3	CASSLGRQNTEAFF	TGTGCCAGCAGCTTGGGCAGACAGAACACTGAAGCTTTCTTT
TRBJ1-2	-	TRBD1	TRBV11-1	CASSLPPGGSFYTF	TGTGCCAGCAGCTTACCGCCAGGGGGATCTTTCTACACCTTC
TRBJ2-3	-	-	TRBV30	CAWSADSFSSTDTQYF	TGTGCCTGGAGTGCGGACAGTTTTTCTAGCACAGATACGCAGTATTTT
TRBJ1-1	-	-	TRBV5-1	CASSGGWSGDTEAFF	TGCGCCAGCAGCGGCGGGTGGTCAGGGGACACTGAAGCTTTCTTT
TRBJ1-6	-	-	TRBV7-6	CASSLNTGFNSPLHF	TGTGCCAGCAGCTTAAATACAGGGTTTAATTCACCCCTCCACTTT
TRBJ2-3	-	-	TRBV7-2	CASSLTGAMFPTDTQYF	TGTGCCAGCAGCTTAACTGGGGCGATGTTCCCCACAGATACGCAGTATTTT
TRBJ2-7	-	-	TRBV4-3	CASSQVYEQYF	TGCGCCAGCAGCCAAGTGTACGAGCAGTACTTC
TRBJ2-1	-	TRBD2	TRBV7-9	CASRAGGLAGDNEQFF	TGTGCCAGCAGGGCAGGGGGACTAGCGGGAGACAATGAGCAGTTCTTC
TRBJ1-3	-	-	TRBV30	CARASGNTIYF	TGTGCCCGAGCCTCTGGAAACACCATATATTTT